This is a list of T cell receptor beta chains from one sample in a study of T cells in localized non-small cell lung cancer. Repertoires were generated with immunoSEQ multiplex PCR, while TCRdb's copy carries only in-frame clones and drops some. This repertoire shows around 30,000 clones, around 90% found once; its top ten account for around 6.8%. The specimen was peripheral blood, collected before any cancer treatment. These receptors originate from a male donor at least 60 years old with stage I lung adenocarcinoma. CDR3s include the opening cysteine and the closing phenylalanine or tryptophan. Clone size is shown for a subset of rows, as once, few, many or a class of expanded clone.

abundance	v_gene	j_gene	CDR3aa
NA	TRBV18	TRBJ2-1	CASSLPQGKKSYNEQFF
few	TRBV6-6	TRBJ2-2	CASSDNGGTGELFF
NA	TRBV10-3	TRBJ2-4	CASGQGGYSKNIQYF
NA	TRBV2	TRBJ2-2	CASTLTGPPGELFF
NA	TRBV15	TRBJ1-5	CATSSSGGISNQPQHF
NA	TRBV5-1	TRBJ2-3	CASSTDRAGTDTQYF
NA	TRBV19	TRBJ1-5	CASSTGGGQPQHF
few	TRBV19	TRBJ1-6	CASSRRLQGEGSPLHF
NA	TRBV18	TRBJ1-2	CASSPWDPVYGYTF
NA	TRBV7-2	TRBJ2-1	CASSLHNEQFF
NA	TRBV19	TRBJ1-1	CASSAWTETEAFF
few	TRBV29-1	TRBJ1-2	CSVDDSNYGYTF
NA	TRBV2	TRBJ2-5	CASSRGIVETQYF
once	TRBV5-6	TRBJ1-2	CASSTGSTNYGYTF
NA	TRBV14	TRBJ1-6	CASSQDGPTISPLHF
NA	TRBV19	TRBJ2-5	CASSIAQLQETQYF
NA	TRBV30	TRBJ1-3	CAWSTGEGNTIYF
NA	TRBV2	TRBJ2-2	CASRGLAGATVGELFF
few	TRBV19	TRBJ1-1	CASSTRVQAFF
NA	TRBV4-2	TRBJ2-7	CASSQTPGTSGGSYEQYF
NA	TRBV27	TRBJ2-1	CASSFDRVRNEQFF
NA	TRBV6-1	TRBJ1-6	CASSEATGLYSPLHF
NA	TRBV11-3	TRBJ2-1	CASSSEGYNEQFF
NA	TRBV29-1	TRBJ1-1	CSVGGRPMNTEAFF
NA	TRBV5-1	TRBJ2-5	CASSLAPSSGDSETQYF
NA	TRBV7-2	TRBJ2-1	CASSPQEGPRFF
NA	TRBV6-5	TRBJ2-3	CASSFSGGAYTDTQYF
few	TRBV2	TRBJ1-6	CASREGTALHF
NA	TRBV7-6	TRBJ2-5	CASSLAGVGETQYF
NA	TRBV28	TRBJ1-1	CASSLGENTEAFF
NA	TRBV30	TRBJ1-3	CAWSVGAGNTIYF
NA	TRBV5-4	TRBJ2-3	CASSLGGLVLAGAYTDTQYF
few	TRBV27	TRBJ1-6	CASSPSGQGNPLHF